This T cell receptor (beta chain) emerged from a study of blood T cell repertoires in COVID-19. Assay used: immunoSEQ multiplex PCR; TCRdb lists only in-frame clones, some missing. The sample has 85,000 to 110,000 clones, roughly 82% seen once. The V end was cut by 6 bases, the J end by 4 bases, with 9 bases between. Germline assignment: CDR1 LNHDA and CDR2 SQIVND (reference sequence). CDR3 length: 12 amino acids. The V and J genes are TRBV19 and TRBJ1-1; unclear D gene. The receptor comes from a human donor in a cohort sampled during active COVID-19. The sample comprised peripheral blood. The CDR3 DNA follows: TGTGCCAGTAGCGGGGTGCGCACTGAAGCTTTCTTT. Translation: CASSGVRTEAFF.